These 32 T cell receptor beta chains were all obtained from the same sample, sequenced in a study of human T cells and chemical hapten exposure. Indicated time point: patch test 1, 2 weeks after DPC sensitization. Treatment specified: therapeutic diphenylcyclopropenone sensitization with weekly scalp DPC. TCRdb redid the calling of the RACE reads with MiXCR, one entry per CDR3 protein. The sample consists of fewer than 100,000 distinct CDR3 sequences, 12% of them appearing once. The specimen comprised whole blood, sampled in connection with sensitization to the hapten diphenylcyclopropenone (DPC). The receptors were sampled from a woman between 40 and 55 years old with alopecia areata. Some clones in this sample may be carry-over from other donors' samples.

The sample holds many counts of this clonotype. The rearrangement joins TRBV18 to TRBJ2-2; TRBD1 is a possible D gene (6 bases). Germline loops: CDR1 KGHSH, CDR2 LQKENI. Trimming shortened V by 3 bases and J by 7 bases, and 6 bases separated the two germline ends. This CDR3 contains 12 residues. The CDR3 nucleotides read TGTGCCAGCTCACCGGACAGCGGGGAGCTGTTTTTT. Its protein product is CASSPDSGELFF.

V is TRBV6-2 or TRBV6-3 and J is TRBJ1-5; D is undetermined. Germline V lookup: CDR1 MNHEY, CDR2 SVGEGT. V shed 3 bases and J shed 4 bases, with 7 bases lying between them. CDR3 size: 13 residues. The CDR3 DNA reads TGTGCCAGCAGTTATTCGCAGAATCAGCCCCAGCATTTT. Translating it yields CASSYSQNQPQHF.

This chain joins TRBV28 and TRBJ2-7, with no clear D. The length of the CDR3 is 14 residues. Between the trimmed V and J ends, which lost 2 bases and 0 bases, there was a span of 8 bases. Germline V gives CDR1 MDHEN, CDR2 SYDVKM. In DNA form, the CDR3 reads TGTGCCAGCAGTTTAGTGGTTAGCTCCTACGAGCAGTACTTC. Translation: CASSLVVSSYEQYF.

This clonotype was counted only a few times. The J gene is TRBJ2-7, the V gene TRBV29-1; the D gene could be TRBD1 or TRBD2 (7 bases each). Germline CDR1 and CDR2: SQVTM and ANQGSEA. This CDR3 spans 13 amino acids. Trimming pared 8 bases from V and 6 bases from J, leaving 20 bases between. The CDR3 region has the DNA TGCAGCTTCCAACCTGGGAGGGGGCCCGAGCAGTACTTC. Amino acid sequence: CSFQPGRGPEQYF.

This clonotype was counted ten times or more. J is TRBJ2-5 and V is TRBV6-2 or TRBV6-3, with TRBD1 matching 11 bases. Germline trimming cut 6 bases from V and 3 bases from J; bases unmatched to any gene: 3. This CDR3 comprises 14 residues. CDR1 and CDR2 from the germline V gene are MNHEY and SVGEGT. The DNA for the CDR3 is TGTGCCAGCAGCCGGGACAGGGGGAAAGAGACCCAGTACTTC. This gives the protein CASSRDRGKETQYF.

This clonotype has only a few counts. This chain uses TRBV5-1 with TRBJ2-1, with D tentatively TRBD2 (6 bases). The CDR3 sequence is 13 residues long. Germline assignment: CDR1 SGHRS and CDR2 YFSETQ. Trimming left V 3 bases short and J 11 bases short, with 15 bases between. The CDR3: CASSSGLRVQQFF. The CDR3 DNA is TGCGCCAGCAGCTCGGGACTCCGGGTGCAGCAGTTCTTC.

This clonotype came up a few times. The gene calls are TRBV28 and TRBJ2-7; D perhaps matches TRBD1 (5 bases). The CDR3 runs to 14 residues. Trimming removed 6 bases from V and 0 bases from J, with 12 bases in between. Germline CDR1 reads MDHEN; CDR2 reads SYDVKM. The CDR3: CASSKQVSSYEQYF. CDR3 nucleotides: TGTGCCAGCAGCAAACAGGTCAGCTCCTACGAGCAGTACTTC.

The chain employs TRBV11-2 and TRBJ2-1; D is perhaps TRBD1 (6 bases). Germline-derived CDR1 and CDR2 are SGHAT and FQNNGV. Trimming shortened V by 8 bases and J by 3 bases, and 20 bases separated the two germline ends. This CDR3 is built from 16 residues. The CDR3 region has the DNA TGTGCCAGCTCACCCCCCGGGACACAATTCTACAATGAGCAGTTCTTC. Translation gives CASSPPGTQFYNEQFF.

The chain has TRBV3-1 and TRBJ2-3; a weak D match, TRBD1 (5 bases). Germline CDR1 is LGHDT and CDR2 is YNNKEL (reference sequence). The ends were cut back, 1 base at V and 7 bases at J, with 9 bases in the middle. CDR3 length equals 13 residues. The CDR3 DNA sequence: TGTGCCAGCAGCCAAGTAGGGGAACATACGCAGTATTTT. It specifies CASSQVGEHTQYF.

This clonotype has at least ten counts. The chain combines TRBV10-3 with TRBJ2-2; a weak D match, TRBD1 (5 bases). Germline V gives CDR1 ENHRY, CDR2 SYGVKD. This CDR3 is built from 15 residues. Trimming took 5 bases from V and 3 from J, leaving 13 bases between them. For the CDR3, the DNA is TGTGCCATCAGTACCCCGGACAAATACACCGGGGAGCTGTTTTTT. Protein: CAISTPDKYTGELFF.

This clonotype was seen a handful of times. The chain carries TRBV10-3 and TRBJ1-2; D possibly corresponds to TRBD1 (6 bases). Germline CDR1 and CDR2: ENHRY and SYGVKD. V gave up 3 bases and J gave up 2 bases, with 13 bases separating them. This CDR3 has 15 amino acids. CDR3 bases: TGTGCCATCAGTGATCGGGGGCCCCTCAACTATGGCTACACCTTC. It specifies CAISDRGPLNYGYTF.

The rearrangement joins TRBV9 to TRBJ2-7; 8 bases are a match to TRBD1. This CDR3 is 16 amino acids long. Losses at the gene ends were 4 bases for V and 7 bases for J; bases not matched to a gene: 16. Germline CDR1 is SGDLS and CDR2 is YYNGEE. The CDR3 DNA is TGTGCCAGCAGCCCTTTTCCGGGACAGGCGATGGGGGAGCAGTACTTC. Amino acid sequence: CASSPFPGQAMGEQYF.

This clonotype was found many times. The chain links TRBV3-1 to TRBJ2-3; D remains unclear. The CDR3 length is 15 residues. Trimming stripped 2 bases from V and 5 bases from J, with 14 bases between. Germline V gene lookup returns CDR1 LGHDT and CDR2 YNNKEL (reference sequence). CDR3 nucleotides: TGTGCCAGCAGCCAACCCACGAGGATGGGAGATACGCAGTATTTT. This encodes CASSQPTRMGDTQYF.

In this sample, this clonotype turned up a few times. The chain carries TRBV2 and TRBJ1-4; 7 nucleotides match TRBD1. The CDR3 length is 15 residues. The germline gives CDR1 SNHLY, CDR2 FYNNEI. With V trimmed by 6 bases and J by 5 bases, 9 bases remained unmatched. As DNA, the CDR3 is TGTGCCAGCAGGAGGGCGACAGGGCCGAATGAAAAACTGTTTTTT. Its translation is CASRRATGPNEKLFF.

DNA for the CDR3: TGTGCCAGCAGTTACGACGGGAGGGCCATGTATACGCAGTATTTT. As protein: CASSYDGRAMYTQYF. This chain connects TRBV6-5 to TRBJ2-3; TRBD2 agrees at 8 bases. There are 15 residues in the CDR3. V trimming: 2 bases; J trimming: 7 bases; junction bases outside the gene matches: 8. From germline, CDR1 is MNHEY and CDR2 SVGAGI.

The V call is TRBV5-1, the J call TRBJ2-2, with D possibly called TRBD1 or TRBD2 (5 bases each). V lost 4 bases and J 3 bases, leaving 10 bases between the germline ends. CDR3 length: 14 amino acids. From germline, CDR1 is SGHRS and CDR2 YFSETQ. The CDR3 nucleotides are TGCGCCAGCAGCGCCGGGACGGACACCGGGGAGCTGTTTTTT. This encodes CASSAGTDTGELFF.

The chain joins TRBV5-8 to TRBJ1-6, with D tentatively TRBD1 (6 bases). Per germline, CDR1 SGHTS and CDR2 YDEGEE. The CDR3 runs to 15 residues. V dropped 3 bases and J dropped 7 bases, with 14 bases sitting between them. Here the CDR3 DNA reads TGTGCCAGCAGCTACCAGGACAGTAGGAATTCACCCCTCCACTTT. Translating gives CASSYQDSRNSPLHF.

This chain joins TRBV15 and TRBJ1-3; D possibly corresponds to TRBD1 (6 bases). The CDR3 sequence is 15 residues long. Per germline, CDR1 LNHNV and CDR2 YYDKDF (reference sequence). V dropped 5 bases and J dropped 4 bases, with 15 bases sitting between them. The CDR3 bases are TGTGCCACCAGCTCAGGGGCAGGGGTCGGAAACACCATATATTTT. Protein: CATSSGAGVGNTIYF.

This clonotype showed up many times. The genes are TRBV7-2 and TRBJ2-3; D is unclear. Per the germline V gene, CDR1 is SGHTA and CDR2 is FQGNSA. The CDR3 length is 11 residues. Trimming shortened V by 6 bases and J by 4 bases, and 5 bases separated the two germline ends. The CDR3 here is CASSFSDTQYF. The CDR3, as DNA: TGTGCCAGCAGTTTTTCAGATACGCAGTATTTT.

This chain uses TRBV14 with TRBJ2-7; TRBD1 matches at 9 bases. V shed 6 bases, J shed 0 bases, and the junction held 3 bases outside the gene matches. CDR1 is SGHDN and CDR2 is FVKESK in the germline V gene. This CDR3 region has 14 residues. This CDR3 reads CASRGQGPSYEQYF. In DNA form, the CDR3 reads TGTGCCAGCAGAGGACAGGGGCCCTCCTACGAGCAGTACTTC.

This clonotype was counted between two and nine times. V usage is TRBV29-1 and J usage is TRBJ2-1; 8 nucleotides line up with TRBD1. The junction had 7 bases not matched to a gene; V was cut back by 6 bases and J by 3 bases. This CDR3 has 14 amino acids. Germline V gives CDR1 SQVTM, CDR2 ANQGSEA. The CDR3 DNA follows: TGCAGCGTCGGACAGGGCCTCCTCTACAATGAGCAGTTCTTC. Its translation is CSVGQGLLYNEQFF.

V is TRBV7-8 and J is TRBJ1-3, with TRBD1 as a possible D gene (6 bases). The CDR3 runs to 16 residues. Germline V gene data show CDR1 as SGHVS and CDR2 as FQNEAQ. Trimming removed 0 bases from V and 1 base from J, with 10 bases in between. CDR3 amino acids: CASSLAETGSGNTIYF. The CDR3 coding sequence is TGTGCCAGCAGCTTAGCGGAAACAGGGTCTGGAAACACCATATATTTT. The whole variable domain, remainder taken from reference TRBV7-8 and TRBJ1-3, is GAGVSQSPRYKVAKRGQDVALRCDPISGHVSLFWYQQALGQGPEFLTYFQNEAQLDKSGLPSDRFFAERPEGSVSTLKIQRTQQEDSAVYLCASSLAETGSGNTIYFGEGSWLTVV.

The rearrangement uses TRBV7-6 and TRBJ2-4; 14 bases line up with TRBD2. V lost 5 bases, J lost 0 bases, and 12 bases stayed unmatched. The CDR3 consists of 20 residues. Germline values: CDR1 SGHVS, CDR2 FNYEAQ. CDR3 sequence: CASSRGLAGAPEGAKNIQYF. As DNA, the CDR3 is TGTGCCAGCAGCAGGGGACTAGCGGGAGCCCCAGAAGGAGCCAAAAACATTCAGTACTTC.

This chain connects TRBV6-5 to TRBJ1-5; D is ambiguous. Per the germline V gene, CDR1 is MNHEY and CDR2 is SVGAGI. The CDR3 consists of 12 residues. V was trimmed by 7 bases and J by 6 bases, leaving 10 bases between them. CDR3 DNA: TGTGCCAGCACCTCCCCCGGTCAGCCCCAGCATTTT. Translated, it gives CASTSPGQPQHF.

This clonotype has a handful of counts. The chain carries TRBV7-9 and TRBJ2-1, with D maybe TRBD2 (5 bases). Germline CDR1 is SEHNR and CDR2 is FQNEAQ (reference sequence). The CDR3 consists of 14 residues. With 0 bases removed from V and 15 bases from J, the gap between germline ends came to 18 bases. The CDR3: CASSLAGRGLAVFF. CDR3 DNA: TGTGCCAGCAGCTTAGCGGGCCGTGGACTTGCTGTGTTCTTC.

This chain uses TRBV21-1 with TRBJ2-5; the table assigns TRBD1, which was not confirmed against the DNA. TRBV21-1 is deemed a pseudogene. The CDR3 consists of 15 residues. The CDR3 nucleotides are TGTGCCAGCAGCAAAGGACCACAGGACCCGGAGACCCAGTACTTC. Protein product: CASSKGPQDPETQYF.

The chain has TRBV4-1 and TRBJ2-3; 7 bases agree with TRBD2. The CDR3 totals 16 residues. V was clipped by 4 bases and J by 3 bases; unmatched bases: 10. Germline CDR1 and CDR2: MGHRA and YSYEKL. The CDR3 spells CASSLSPSGTTDTQYF. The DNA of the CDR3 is TGCGCCAGCAGCCTCAGCCCCAGCGGGACGACAGATACGCAGTATTTT.

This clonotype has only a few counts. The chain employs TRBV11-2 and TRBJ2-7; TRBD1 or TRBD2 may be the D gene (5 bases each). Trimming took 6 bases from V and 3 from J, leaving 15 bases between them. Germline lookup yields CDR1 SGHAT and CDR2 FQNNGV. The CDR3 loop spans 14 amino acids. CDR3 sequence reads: CASRHPGPNYEQYF. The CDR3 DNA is TGTGCCAGCAGGCATCCGGGACCCAACTACGAGCAGTACTTC.

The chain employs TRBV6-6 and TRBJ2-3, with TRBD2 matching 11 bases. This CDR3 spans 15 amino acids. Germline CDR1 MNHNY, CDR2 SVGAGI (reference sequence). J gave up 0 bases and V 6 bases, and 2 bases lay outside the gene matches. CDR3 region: CASSWTSGSTDTQYF. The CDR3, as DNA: TGTGCCAGCAGCTGGACTAGCGGGAGCACAGATACGCAGTATTTT.

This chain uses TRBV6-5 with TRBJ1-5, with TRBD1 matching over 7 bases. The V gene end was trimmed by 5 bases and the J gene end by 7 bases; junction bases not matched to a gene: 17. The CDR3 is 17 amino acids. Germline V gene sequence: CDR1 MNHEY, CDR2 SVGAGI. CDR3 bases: TGTGCCAGCAGTCCCCTCTTCCGGACAGGCGGGGCGCAGCCCCAGCATTTT. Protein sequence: CASSPLFRTGGAQPQHF.

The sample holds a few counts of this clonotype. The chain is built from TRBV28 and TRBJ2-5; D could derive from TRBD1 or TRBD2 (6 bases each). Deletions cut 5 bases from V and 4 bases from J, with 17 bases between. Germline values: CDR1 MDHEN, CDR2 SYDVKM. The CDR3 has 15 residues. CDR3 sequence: CASSPRGGPRETQYF. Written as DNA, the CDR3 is TGTGCCAGCAGTCCCAGGGGAGGACCTCGAGAGACCCAGTACTTC.

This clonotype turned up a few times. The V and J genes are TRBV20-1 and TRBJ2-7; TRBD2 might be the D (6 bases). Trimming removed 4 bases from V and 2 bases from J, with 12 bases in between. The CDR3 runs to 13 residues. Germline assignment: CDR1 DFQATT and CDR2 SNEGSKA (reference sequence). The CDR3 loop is CSATSVETYEQYF. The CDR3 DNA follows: TGCAGTGCTACTAGCGTTGAGACCTACGAGCAGTACTTC.